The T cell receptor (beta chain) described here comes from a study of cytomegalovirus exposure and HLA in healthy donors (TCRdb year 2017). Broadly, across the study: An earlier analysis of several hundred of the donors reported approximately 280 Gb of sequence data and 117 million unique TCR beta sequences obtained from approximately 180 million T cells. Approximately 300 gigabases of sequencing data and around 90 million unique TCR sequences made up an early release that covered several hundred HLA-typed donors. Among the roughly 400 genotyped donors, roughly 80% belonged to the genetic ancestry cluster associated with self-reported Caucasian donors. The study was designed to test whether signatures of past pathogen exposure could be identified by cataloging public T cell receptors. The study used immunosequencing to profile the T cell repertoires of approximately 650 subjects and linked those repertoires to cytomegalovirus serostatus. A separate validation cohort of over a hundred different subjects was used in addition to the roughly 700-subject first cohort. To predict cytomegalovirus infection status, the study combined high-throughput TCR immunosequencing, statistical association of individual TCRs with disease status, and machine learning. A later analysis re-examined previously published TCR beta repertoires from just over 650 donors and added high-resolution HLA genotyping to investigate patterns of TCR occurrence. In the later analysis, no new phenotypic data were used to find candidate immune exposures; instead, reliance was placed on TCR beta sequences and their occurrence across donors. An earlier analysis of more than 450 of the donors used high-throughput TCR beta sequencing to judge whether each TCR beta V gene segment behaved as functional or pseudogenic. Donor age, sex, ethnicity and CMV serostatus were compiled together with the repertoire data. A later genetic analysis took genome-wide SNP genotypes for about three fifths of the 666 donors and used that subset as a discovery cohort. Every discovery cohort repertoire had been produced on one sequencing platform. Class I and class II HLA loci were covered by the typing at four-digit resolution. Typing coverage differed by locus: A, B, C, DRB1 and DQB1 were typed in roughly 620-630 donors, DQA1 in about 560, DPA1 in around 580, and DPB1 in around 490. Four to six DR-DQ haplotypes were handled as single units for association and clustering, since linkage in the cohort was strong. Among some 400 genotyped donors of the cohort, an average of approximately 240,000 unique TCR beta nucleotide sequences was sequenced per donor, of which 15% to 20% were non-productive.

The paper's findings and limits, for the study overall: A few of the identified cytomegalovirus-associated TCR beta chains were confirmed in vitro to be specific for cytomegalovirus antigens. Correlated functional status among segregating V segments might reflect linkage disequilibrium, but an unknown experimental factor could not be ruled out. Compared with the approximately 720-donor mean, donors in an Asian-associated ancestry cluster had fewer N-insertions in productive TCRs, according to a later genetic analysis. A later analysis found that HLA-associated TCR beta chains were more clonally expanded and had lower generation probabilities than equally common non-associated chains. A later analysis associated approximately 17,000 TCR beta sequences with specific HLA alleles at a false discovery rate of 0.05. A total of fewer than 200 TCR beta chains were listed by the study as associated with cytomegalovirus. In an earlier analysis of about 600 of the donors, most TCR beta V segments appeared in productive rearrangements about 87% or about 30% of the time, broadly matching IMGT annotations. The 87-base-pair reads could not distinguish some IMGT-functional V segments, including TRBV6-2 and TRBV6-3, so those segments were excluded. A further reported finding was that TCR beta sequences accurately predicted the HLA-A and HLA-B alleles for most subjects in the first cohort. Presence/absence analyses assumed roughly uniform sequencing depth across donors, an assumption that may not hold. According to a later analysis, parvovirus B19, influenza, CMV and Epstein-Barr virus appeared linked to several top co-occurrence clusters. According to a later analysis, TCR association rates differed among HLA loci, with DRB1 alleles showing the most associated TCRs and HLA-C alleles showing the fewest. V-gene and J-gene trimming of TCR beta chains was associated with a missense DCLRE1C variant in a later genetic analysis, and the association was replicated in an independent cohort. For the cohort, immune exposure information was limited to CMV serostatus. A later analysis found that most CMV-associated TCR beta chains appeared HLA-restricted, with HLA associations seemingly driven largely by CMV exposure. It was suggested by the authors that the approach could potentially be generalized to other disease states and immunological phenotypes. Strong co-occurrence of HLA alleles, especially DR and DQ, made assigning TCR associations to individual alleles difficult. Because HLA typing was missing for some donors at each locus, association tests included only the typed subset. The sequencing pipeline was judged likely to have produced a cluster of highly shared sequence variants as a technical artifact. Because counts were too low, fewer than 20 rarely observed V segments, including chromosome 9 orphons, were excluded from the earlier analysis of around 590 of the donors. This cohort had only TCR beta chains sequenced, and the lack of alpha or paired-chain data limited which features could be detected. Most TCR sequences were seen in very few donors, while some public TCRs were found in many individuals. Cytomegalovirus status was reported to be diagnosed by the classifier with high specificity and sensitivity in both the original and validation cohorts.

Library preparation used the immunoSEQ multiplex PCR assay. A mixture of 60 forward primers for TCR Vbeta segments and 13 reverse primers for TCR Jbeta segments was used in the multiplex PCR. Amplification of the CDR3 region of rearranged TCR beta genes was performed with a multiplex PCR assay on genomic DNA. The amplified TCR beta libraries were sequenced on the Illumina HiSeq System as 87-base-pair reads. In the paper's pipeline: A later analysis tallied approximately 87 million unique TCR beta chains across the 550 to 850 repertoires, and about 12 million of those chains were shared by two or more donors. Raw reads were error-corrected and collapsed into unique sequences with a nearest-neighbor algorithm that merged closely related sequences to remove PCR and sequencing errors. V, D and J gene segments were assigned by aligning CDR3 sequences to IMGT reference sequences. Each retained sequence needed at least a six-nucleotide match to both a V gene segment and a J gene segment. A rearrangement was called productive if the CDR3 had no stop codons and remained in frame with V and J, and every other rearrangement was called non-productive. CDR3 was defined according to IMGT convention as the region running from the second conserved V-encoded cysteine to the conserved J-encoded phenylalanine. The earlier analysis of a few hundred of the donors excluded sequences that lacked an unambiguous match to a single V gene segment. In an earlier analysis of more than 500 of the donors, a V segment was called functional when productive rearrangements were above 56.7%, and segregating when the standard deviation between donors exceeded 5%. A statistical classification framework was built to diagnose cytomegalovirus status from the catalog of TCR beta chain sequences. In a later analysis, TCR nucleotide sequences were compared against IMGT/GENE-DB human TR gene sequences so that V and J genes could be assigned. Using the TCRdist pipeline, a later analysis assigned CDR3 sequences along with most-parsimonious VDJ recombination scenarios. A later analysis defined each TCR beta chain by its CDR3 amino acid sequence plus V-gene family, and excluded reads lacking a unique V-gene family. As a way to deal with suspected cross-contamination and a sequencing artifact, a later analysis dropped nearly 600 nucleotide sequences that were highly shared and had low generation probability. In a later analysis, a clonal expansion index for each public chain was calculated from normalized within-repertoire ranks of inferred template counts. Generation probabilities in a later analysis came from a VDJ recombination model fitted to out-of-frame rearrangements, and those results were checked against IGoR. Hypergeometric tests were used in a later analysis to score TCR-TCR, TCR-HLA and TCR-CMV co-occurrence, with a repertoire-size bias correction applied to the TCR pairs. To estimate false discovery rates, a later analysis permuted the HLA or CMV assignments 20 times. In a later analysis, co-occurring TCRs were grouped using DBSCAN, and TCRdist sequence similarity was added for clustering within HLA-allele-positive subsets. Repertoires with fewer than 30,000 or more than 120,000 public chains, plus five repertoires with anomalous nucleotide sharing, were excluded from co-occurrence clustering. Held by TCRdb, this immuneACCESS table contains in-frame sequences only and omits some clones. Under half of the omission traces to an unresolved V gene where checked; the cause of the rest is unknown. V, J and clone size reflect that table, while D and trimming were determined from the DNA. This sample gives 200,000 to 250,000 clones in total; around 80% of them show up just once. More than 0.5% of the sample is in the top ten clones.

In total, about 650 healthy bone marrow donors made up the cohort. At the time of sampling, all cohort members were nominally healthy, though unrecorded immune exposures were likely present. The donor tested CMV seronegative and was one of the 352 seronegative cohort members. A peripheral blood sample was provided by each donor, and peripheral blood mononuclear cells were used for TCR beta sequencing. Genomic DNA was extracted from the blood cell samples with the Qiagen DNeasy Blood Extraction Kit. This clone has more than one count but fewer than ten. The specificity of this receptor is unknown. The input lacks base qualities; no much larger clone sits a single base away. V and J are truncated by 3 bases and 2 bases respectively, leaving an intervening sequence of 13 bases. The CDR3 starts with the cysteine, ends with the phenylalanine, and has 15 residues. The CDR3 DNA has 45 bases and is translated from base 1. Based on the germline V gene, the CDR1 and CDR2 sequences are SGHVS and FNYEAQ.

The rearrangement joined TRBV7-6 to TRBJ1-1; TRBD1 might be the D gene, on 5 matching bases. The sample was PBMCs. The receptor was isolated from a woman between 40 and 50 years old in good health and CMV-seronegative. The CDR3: CASSLTTDRNTEAFF. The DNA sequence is TGTGCCAGCAGCTTGACGACAGACCGTAACACTGAAGCTTTCTTT.